This TCR beta chain was sequenced for a study of response to subunit inactivated influenza vaccine (dated by TCRdb to the late 2010s). With respect to the entire study: Deep quantitative profiling of the T cell receptor repertoire was used in the study to follow responses to a trivalent subunit inactivated influenza vaccine.

As for this clonotype: Its antigen remains undetermined. No clone much larger than this one lies a single base away; base qualities are absent.

What the study reported, not specific to this receptor: The authors proposed that each seasonal influenza vaccination may bring in only a limited number of new T cells.

Library preparation was by RT-PCR. These reads were obtained on an Illumina HiSeq 2500. TCRdb cleaned the public reads at Q25 with fastp, built clones with MiXCR and kept in-frame beta chains. Under each unique CDR3 protein, matching rows form one entry showing the most common genes and DNA. The sample contains over 750,000 distinct CDR3 sequences, around 20% of them found a single time. The ten largest clonotypes hold 9.5% to 13% of the sample. Specimen: PBMCs from blood, collected 5 to 6 days after vaccination. This clonotype was sampled from a man in his fifties who received an inactivated influenza vaccine. Donor details come from another sample of the same person, matched by shared clones.

The bases read TGTGCCAGCAGCCCTCGGACTAGCGGTCCTAGCACAGATACGCAGTATTTT. This yields the protein CASSPRTSGPSTDTQYF. The chain couples TRBV7-6 to TRBJ2-3; 10 junctional bases match TRBD2. CDR1 and CDR2 (SGHVS, FNYEAQ) derive from the germline V gene. The V end gives up 5 bases and the J end 0 bases, leaving 8 bases in the junction not matched to a gene. The CDR3 runs 17 amino acids, cysteine and phenylalanine included. The CDR3 DNA has 51 bases and is translated from base 1.